The 5 T cell receptor beta chains listed next were all sequenced from one sample in a study of T-cell memory formation after mild COVID-19. TCRdb ran MiXCR on the 5' RACE reads and lists one entry per CDR3 protein. Among tens of thousands of distinct CDR3 sequences listed, less than 15% were seen once. The sample was PBMCs or a T cell subset sorted from them (not recorded which). The receptors here all came from a man between 18 and 35 years old who had mild COVID-19 (a few samples of this study predate the infection). Cell type and time point are not known.

This clonotype counts as medium-sized. The V and J genes are TRBV7-9 and TRBJ2-4; unclear D gene. The CDR3 consists of 16 residues. Germline V gene data show CDR1 as SEHNR and CDR2 as FQNEAQ (reference sequence). V dropped 7 bases and J dropped 0 bases, with 16 bases sitting between them. The CDR3 region is CASTPPEELAKNIQYF. The CDR3 DNA follows: TGTGCCAGCACCCCTCCAGAGGAACTAGCCAAAAACATTCAGTACTTC.

The rearrangement joins TRBV3-1 to TRBJ2-1; 9 bases align to TRBD2. Per germline, CDR1 LGHDT and CDR2 YNNKEL (reference sequence). This CDR3 region has 14 residues. V lost 0 bases, J lost 10 bases, and 4 bases stayed unmatched. Written as DNA, the CDR3 is TGTGCCAGCAGCCAAGATCTACTAGCGGGCGAGCAGTTCTTC. Protein sequence: CASSQDLLAGEQFF.

This clonotype occurred a few times. The chain joins TRBV27 to TRBJ1-4; TRBD1 is a possible D gene (6 bases). Germline V lookup: CDR1 MNHEY, CDR2 SMNVEV (reference sequence). V dropped 5 bases and J dropped 5 bases, with 12 bases sitting between them. The CDR3 length is 14 residues. CDR3: CASSAGQTNEKLFF. The CDR3 nucleotides read TGTGCCAGCAGTGCTGGACAGACCAATGAAAAACTGTTTTTT. Full variable domain (rest looked up from reference TRBV27 and TRBJ1-4): EAQVTQNPRYLITVTGKKLTVTCSQNMNHEYMSWYRQDPGLGLRQIYYSMNVEVTDKGDVPEGYKVSRKEKRNFPLILESPSPNQTSLYFCASSAGQTNEKLFFGSGTQLSVL.

In its sample, this clonotype was seen a few times. This chain's CDR3 is CASSQVTGRTDTQYF. CDR3 bases: TGCGCCAGCAGCCAAGTCACGGGCCGCACAGATACGCAGTATTTT. This chain connects TRBV4-3 to TRBJ2-3; D is ambiguous. Looked up from germline, CDR1 is LGHNA and CDR2 is YSLEER. The V and J ends lost 1 base and 1 base respectively, with 9 bases between them. The CDR3 has 15 amino acids.

This clonotype was observed a handful of times. This chain connects TRBV9 to TRBJ2-1, with 11 bases matching TRBD1. This CDR3 spans 15 amino acids. V was pared by 0 bases and J by 7 bases, with 3 bases of the junction left unmatched. Germline assignment: CDR1 SGDLS and CDR2 YYNGEE. The CDR3 sequence: CASSVEGQGVNEQFF. The CDR3 DNA reads TGTGCCAGCAGCGTAGAGGGACAGGGGGTTAATGAGCAGTTCTTC.